This entry lists 9 T cell receptor beta chains sequenced from one sample in a study of shared clonotypes between healthy human individuals. Repertoires were generated with immunoSEQ multiplex PCR, while TCRdb's copy carries only in-frame clones and drops some. Among a few million clones listed, around 93% were seen once. The sequencing sample was made of naive CD4+ T cells from PBMCs. Stated subset: CD45RA+ positively selected. These receptors all stem from a man aged 18 to 35 in good health. Some clones in this sample may be carry-over from other donors' samples.

This chain joins TRBV15 and TRBJ2-5; possibly TRBD1 for D (5 bases). Germline V lookup: CDR1 LNHNV, CDR2 YYDKDF (reference sequence). The CDR3 extends over 18 amino acids. V lost 4 bases and J 5 bases, leaving 26 bases between the germline ends. CDR3 sequence: CATSTLGASQGAWETQYF. In nucleotides, the CDR3 is TGTGCCACCAGCACCCTAGGGGCCTCACAAGGGGCCTGGGAGACCCAGTACTTC.

The V and J genes are TRBV10-2 and TRBJ2-3; no clear D gene. The ends were cut back, 2 bases at V and 4 bases at J, with 10 bases in the middle. The germline V gene encodes CDR1 WSHSY and CDR2 SAAADI. The CDR3 is 14 amino acids. The CDR3: CASSEGRWSDTQYF. The CDR3 DNA is TGCGCCAGCAGTGAGGGCAGGTGGTCAGATACGCAGTATTTT.

The V gene is TRBV7-9, the J gene TRBJ1-1; a possible D gene is TRBD1 (5 bases). Trimming left V 8 bases short and J 1 base short, with 14 bases between. Germline V gene sequence: CDR1 SEHNR, CDR2 FQNEAQ (reference sequence). The CDR3 covers 14 residues. CDR3 loop: CASQGRGENTEAFF. The CDR3 DNA reads TGTGCCAGCCAAGGTAGGGGAGAGAACACTGAAGCTTTCTTT.

The CDR3 DNA is TGTGCCAGCAGCTTACTCGGGACATATTTCTCCTACGAGCAGTACTTC. It is translated as CASSLLGTYFSYEQYF. V is TRBV7-2 and J is TRBJ2-7; perhaps TRBD1 as D (6 bases). The CDR3 sequence is 16 residues long. V gave up 2 bases and J gave up 0 bases, with 14 bases separating them. The germline gives CDR1 SGHTA, CDR2 FQGNSA.

The rearrangement links TRBV6-5 to TRBJ1-6; D unresolved. The CDR3 is made up of 15 amino acids. V was clipped by 4 bases and J by 8 bases, with 15 bases between them. Germline V gene data show CDR1 as MNHEY and CDR2 as SVGAGI. The CDR3 here is CASSSFMWSYSPLHF. As DNA, the CDR3 is TGTGCCAGCAGTTCTTTCATGTGGTCCTATTCACCCCTCCACTTT.

The gene calls are TRBV5-4 and TRBJ1-1, with D uncertain. The CDR3 extends over 13 amino acids. The V and J ends lost 1 base and 0 bases respectively, with 4 bases between them. Germline CDR1 SGHNT, CDR2 YYREEE (reference sequence). As DNA, the CDR3 is TGTGCCAGCAGCTTGAAATTGAACACTGAAGCTTTCTTT. It is translated as CASSLKLNTEAFF.

The rearrangement uses TRBV5-6 and TRBJ1-5, with D perhaps TRBD1 (6 bases). This CDR3 is 16 amino acids long. Per germline, CDR1 SGHDT and CDR2 YYEEEE. With 4 bases removed from V and 7 bases from J, the gap between germline ends came to 21 bases. The CDR3 protein is CASSPSGDRRVQPQHF. The CDR3, as DNA: TGTGCCAGCAGCCCATCCGGCGACAGGAGGGTCCAGCCCCAGCATTTT.

This clone was detected once. V gene TRBV5-4 combines with J gene TRBJ1-3; 7 positions agree with TRBD1. The CDR3 loop spans 16 amino acids. V trimming: 4 bases; J trimming: 0 bases; junction bases outside the gene matches: 7. CDR1 is SGHNT, CDR2 YYREEE, per germline (reference sequence). The CDR3 sequence: CASSLDRARSGNTIYF. The CDR3 DNA reads TGTGCCAGCAGCCTCGACAGGGCCCGCTCTGGAAACACCATATATTTT.

A word on this clone: Compared with germline, one end of the junction differs, possibly owing to a read error. The chain recombines TRBV6-1 with TRBJ2-5, with D perhaps assigned TRBD1 or TRBD2 (7 bases each). Germline values: CDR1 MNHNS, CDR2 SASEGT. The CDR3 length is 15 residues. The CDR3 loop is CASSGQGGGQVTQYF. CDR3 in DNA: TGTGCCAGCAGTGGACAGGGAGGGGGCCAAGTGACCCAGTACTTC.